What follows are 26 T cell receptor beta chains derived from one specimen sequenced in a study of cytomegalovirus exposure and HLA in healthy donors. 60 Vbeta and 13 Jbeta primers were used in PCR. TCRdb's table, derived via immunoSEQ multiplex PCR, lists solely in-frame clones and lacks some. Among about 200,000 clones listed, 82% were seen once. The material sequenced was PBMCs. The receptor set was obtained from a man aged 35-49 years in good health and CMV-seropositive.

The V call is TRBV5-1, the J call TRBJ2-2; 9 positions agree with TRBD2. The CDR3 extends over 15 amino acids. J was trimmed by 0 bases and V by 5 bases; bases with no gene match: 2. Germline CDR1 and CDR2: SGHRS and YFSETQ. As DNA, the CDR3 is TGCGCCAGCAGGGCGGGGGGGCCGAACACCGGGGAGCTGTTTTTT. It specifies CASRAGGPNTGELFF.

The rearrangement uses TRBV6-5 and TRBJ2-7; a possible D gene is TRBD1 (5 bases). Per germline, CDR1 MNHEY and CDR2 SVGAGI. The CDR3 runs to 16 residues. V was cut by 0 bases and J by 2 bases, with 14 bases left in between. This CDR3 reads CASSYSVGAITYEQYF. CDR3 coding DNA: TGTGCCAGCAGTTACTCGGTAGGGGCCATTACCTACGAGCAGTACTTC.

The chain carries TRBV6-9 and TRBJ2-3; 9 positions match TRBD2. CDR3 size: 19 residues. The germline CDR1 and CDR2 sequences are MNHGY and SVAAGI. The V and J ends lost 2 bases and 0 bases, in that order; junction bases with no gene match: 12. For the CDR3, the DNA is TGTGCCAGCAGTTATCTCCCGACTAGCGGAGCAACTAGCACAGATACGCAGTATTTT. Protein: CASSYLPTSGATSTDTQYF.

The chain carries TRBV29-1 and TRBJ2-7, with D possibly matching TRBD2 (5 bases). The CDR3 extends over 15 amino acids. Germline CDR1 is SQVTM and CDR2 is ANQGSEA. Trimming pared 7 bases from V and 3 bases from J, leaving 22 bases between. The DNA for the CDR3 is TGCAGCGCGTCTAGCCCGGCGGGCCGCAACTACGAGCAGTACTTC. Its translation is CSASSPAGRNYEQYF.

This chain uses TRBV9 with TRBJ2-2, with 7 bases that match TRBD2. J was trimmed by 4 bases and V by 5 bases; bases with no gene match: 11. The CDR3 is made up of 16 amino acids. Germline loops: CDR1 SGDLS, CDR2 YYNGEE. The CDR3 DNA reads as TGTGCCAGCAGTACTAGGGCGGGAGAGTTCACCGGGGAGCTGTTTTTT. The encoded protein is CASSTRAGEFTGELFF.

This clone has only a few counts. J is TRBJ2-2 and V is TRBV5-1; 11 bases line up with TRBD2. The ends lost 1 base at V and 6 bases at J; junction bases unmatched: 2. The CDR3 length is 15 residues. Germline assignment: CDR1 SGHRS and CDR2 YFSETQ. DNA for the CDR3: TGCGCCAGCAGCTTGTTAGCGGGAGGGCCCGGGGAGCTGTTTTTT. This sequence encodes CASSLLAGGPGELFF.

As regards this clone: This CDR3 is also generated by other DNA sequences in the sample. The chain has TRBV28 and TRBJ1-3, with TRBD1 identical over 7 bases. The CDR3 has 14 residues. Trimming took 2 bases from V and 2 from J; bases not matched to a gene: 0. CDR1 and CDR2 from the germline V gene are MDHEN and SYDVKM. The CDR3 sequence is CASSLTGAGNTIYF. The CDR3 DNA reads TGTGCCAGCAGTTTAACAGGGGCTGGAAACACCATATATTTT.

This clone came up once. V usage is TRBV27 and J usage is TRBJ2-7; TRBD1 is a possible D gene (7 bases). Germline V gene sequence: CDR1 MNHEY, CDR2 SMNVEV (reference sequence). The V gene lost 6 bases and the J gene lost 9 bases, with 18 bases spanning the gap. The CDR3 totals 13 residues. Here the CDR3 DNA reads TGTGCCAGCAGCCCTCCAGGGGGGCATAGGCAGTACGTC. This codes for CASSPPGGHRQYV.

This sequence joins TRBV19 and TRBJ1-1; TRBD1 agrees at 10 bases. J gave up 7 bases and V 6 bases, and 5 bases lay outside the gene matches. The CDR3 has 13 residues. Germline loops: CDR1 LNHDA, CDR2 SQIVND (reference sequence). The CDR3 loop reads CASRRDRGGEAFF. The DNA for the CDR3 is TGTGCCAGTAGGAGGGACAGGGGCGGTGAAGCTTTCTTT.

V gene TRBV9 combines with J gene TRBJ2-3; TRBD2 is a possible D gene (5 bases). The V gene lost 4 bases and the J gene lost 0 bases, with 12 bases spanning the gap. The CDR3 has 15 residues. CDR1 is SGDLS and CDR2 is YYNGEE in the germline V gene. CDR3 DNA: TGTGCCAGCAGCAGGCTAGCAGATAGCACAGATACGCAGTATTTT. This encodes CASSRLADSTDTQYF.

The chain has TRBV9 and TRBJ1-1; maybe TRBD1 (6 bases). The CDR3 is 17 amino acids. Per the germline V gene, CDR1 is SGDLS and CDR2 is YYNGEE. Between the trimmed V and J ends, which lost 2 bases and 3 bases, there was a span of 20 bases. The DNA of the CDR3 is TGTGCCAGCAGCGTCACCTCCCGGATGGGGGCAGACACTGAAGCTTTCTTT. Residues: CASSVTSRMGADTEAFF.

The rearrangement links TRBV5-6 to TRBJ2-7; 10 nucleotides agree with TRBD1. CDR3 length: 13 residues. CDR1 and CDR2 from the germline V gene are SGHDT and YYEEEE. V lost 1 base, J lost 9 bases, and 4 bases stayed unmatched. The CDR3 DNA reads as TGTGCCAGCAGCTTGTTCGGGACAGGGGTGCAGTACGTC. It encodes CASSLFGTGVQYV.

The rearrangement uses TRBV7-8 and TRBJ2-1; 7 nucleotides agree with TRBD2. J was trimmed by 5 bases and V by 4 bases; bases with no gene match: 8. The CDR3 covers 15 residues. CDR1 is SGHVS, CDR2 FQNEAQ, per germline. The CDR3, as DNA: TGTGCCAGCAGCTCATTTGGGACTACCGACAATGAGCAGTTCTTC. Its protein product is CASSSFGTTDNEQFF.

The chain recombines TRBV7-9 with TRBJ2-2; TRBD2 agrees at 10 bases. CDR1 SEHNR and CDR2 FQNEAQ come from the germline V gene (reference sequence). The CDR3 covers 18 residues. J gave up 0 bases and V 2 bases, and 6 bases lay outside the gene matches. The CDR3: CASSLWTSGGANTGELFF. The CDR3 nucleotides read TGTGCCAGCAGCTTATGGACTAGCGGAGGCGCGAACACCGGGGAGCTGTTTTTT.

The chain couples TRBV4-1 to TRBJ2-2; 9 nucleotides line up with TRBD1. CDR1 MGHRA and CDR2 YSYEKL come from the germline V gene. J was trimmed by 4 bases and V by 4 bases; bases with no gene match: 7. This CDR3 spans 16 amino acids. The CDR3 protein is CASSRNTGGFTGELFF. The DNA for the CDR3 is TGCGCCAGCAGCCGGAATACAGGGGGCTTCACCGGGGAGCTGTTTTTT.

The chain is built from TRBV5-4 and TRBJ2-7; TRBD1 matches at 8 bases. From germline, CDR1 is SGHNT and CDR2 YYREEE (reference sequence). J gave up 4 bases and V 3 bases, and 6 bases lay outside the gene matches. The CDR3 covers 14 residues. The CDR3 spells CASSSWDRIYEQYF. CDR3 sequence (DNA): TGTGCCAGCAGCTCCTGGGACAGGATTTACGAGCAGTACTTC.

The DNA of the CDR3 is TGTGCCAGCAGCCAAGATCCGGGGACAGCACAGTACTTC. Its protein product is CASSQDPGTAQYF. The chain combines TRBV4-2 with TRBJ2-4, with 7 bases matching TRBD1. The germline gives CDR1 LGHNA, CDR2 YNFKEQ. Trimming took 0 bases from V and 13 from J; bases not matched to a gene: 6. This CDR3 has 13 amino acids.

This clone appeared a single time. The V call is TRBV18, the J call TRBJ1-2; TRBD1 matches at 7 bases. V trimming: 3 bases; J trimming: 6 bases; junction bases outside the gene matches: 10. Germline V lookup: CDR1 KGHSH, CDR2 LQKENI. CDR3 size: 15 residues. The CDR3 coding sequence is TGTGCCAGCTCACCTAACGACAGGGAATCGGATGGCTACACCTTC. Residues: CASSPNDRESDGYTF.

This clone was observed a few times. V is TRBV7-3 and J is TRBJ2-1; the match to TRBD2 covers 8 bases. With V trimmed by 5 bases and J by 5 bases, 5 bases remained unmatched. CDR1 and CDR2 (germline): SGHTA, FQGTGA. The CDR3 consists of 14 residues. This CDR3 is CASSGTRDNNEQFF. In nucleotides, the CDR3 is TGTGCCAGCAGCGGGACTAGGGATAACAATGAGCAGTTCTTC.

The chain employs TRBV19 and TRBJ1-2, with a tentative D call TRBD1 (6 bases). Trimming removed 10 bases from V and 5 bases from J, with 14 bases in between. Germline V CDR1 and CDR2: LNHDA, SQIVND (reference sequence). This CDR3 is built from 12 residues. The CDR3 loop is CATHPGEYGYTF. The CDR3 nucleotides read TGTGCCACACACCCAGGGGAATATGGCTACACCTTC. Variable domain in full (rest from reference TRBV19 and TRBJ1-2): DGGITQSPKYLFRKEGQNVTLSCEQNLNHDAMYWYRQDPGQGLRLIYYSQIVNDFQKGDIAEGYSVSREKKESFPLTVTSAQKNPTAFYLCATHPGEYGYTFGSGTRLTVV.

The rearrangement joins TRBV9 to TRBJ2-5; D is possibly TRBD2 (6 bases). Germline CDR1 reads SGDLS; CDR2 reads YYNGEE. This CDR3 has 14 amino acids. Trimming stripped 2 bases from V and 3 bases from J, with 11 bases between. The CDR3 protein is CASSVRGSKETQYF. The DNA of the CDR3 is TGTGCCAGCAGCGTTCGGGGGAGCAAAGAGACCCAGTACTTC.

The DNA for the CDR3 is TGTGCCAGCAGCCCGCCGGGACTAGCGGACACAGATACGCAGTATTTT. This codes for CASSPPGLADTDTQYF. The chain couples TRBV7-6 to TRBJ2-3, with 11 bases identical to TRBD2. Losses at the gene ends were 5 bases for V and 2 bases for J; bases not matched to a gene: 6. The length of the CDR3 is 16 residues. CDR1 is SGHVS and CDR2 is FNYEAQ in the germline V gene.

The V gene is TRBV7-3, the J gene TRBJ2-2; D might be TRBD2 (6 bases). The CDR3 spans 13 residues. Germline V gene data show CDR1 as SGHTA and CDR2 as FQGTGA. V lost 5 bases, J lost 6 bases, and 10 bases lay in between. The chain's CDR3 is CASSPRLAGELFF. The CDR3 DNA is TGTGCCAGCAGCCCACGACTAGCCGGGGAGCTGTTTTTT.

The chain is built from TRBV5-1 and TRBJ1-3; a possible D gene is TRBD1 (6 bases). The CDR3 covers 16 residues. CDR1 and CDR2 (germline): SGHRS, YFSETQ. V gave up 4 bases and J gave up 0 bases, with 14 bases separating them. CDR3 sequence reads: CASSRAGTHSGNTIYF. In DNA form, the CDR3 reads TGCGCCAGCAGCAGGGCCGGGACACACTCTGGAAACACCATATATTTT.

This clone showed up just once. This chain uses TRBV9 with TRBJ2-2, with TRBD2 matching 8 bases. Germline loops: CDR1 SGDLS, CDR2 YYNGEE. Trimming removed 4 bases from V and 1 base from J; junction bases left unmatched: 6. This CDR3 contains 16 residues. The CDR3 spells CASSPPSGGNTGELFF. CDR3 DNA: TGTGCCAGCAGCCCCCCAAGCGGGGGGAACACCGGGGAGCTGTTTTTT.

The DNA of the CDR3 is TGTGCCAGTAGTATCGGCGGTCTCATCAATGAAAAACTGTTTTTT. Its translation is CASSIGGLINEKLFF. The V and J genes are TRBV19 and TRBJ1-4; D is undetermined. The germline V gene encodes CDR1 LNHDA and CDR2 SQIVND (reference sequence). The CDR3 length is 15 residues. Trimming left V 3 bases short and J 5 bases short, with 13 bases between. The full variable domain, completed using reference TRBV19 and TRBJ1-4, is DGGITQSPKYLFRKEGQNVTLSCEQNLNHDAMYWYRQDPGQGLRLIYYSQIVNDFQKGDIAEGYSVSREKKESFPLTVTSAQKNPTAFYLCASSIGGLINEKLFFGSGTQLSVL.